This T cell receptor (beta chain) is from a study of blood T cell repertoires in COVID-19. For the study at large: There were acute and convalescent COVID-19 samples, and they came from the United States, Italy and Spain.

In the original processing: It was from reference gene primer amplification that nucleated cell counts were estimated. Data came from immunoSEQ multiplex PCR; TCRdb stores just in-frame clones and leaves some out. D and trimming were read from the DNA, whereas the V and J calls and clone size are those reported in that table. The table records 100,000 to 150,000 clones, almost 70% of them present only once. V dropped 0 bases and J dropped 4; count of bases not matched to a gene: 1. Germline CDR1 and CDR2: ENHRY and SYGVKD. The CDR3 consists of 14 residues. This TCR was recovered from an older woman with acute or convalescent COVID-19. The sequencing input was peripheral blood. This rearrangement joins TRBV10-3 to TRBJ2-3, with 7 nucleotides matching TRBD1. CDR3 amino acids: CAISESTGADTQYF. In DNA form, the CDR3 reads TGTGCCATCAGTGAGTCTACAGGGGCAGATACGCAGTATTTT.